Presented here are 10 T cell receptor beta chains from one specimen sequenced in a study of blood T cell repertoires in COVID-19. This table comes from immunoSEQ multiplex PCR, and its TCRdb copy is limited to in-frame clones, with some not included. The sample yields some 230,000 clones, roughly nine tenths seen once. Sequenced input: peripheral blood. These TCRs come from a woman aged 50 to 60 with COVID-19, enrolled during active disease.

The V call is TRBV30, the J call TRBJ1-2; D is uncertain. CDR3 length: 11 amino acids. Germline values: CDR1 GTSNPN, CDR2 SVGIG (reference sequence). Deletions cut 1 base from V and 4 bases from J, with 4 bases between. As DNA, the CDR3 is TGTGCCTGGAGTGACTTCTATGGCTACACCTTC. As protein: CAWSDFYGYTF.

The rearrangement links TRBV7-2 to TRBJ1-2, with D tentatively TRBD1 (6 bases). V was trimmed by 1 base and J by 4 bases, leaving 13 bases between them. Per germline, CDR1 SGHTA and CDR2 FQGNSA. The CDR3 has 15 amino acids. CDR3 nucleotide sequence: TGTGCCAGCAGCTTAGGGGACACCGCTAGCTATGGCTACACCTTC. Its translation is CASSLGDTASYGYTF.

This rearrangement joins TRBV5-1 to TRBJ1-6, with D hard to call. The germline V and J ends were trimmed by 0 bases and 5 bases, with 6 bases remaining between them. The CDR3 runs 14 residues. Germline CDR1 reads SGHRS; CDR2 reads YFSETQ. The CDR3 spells CASSLDSNNSPLHF. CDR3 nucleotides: TGCGCCAGCAGCTTGGACAGTAATAATTCACCCCTCCACTTT.

CDR3 DNA: TGCGCCAGCAGTCAATTTGCAGGGTACTATGGCTACACCTTC. Translation: CASSQFAGYYGYTF. The V call is TRBV23-1, the J call TRBJ1-2, with D tentatively TRBD1 (5 bases). TRBV23-1 is reported as an ORF; its role is uncertain. V was pared by 1 base and J by 3 bases, with 9 bases between. The CDR3 length is 14 residues.

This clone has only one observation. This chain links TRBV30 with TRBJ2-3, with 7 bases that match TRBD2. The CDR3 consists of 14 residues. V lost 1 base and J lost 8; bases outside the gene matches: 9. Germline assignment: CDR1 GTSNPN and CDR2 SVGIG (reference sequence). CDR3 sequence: CAWSGRGGPATQYF. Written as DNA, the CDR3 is TGTGCCTGGAGTGGAAGGGGAGGGCCGGCTACGCAGTATTTT. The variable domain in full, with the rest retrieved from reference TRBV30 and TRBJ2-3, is SQTIHQWPATLVQPVGSPLSLECTVEGTSNPNLYWYRQAAGRGLQLLFYSVGIGQISSEVPQNLSASRPQDRQFILSSKKLLLSDSGFYLCAWSGRGGPATQYFGPGTRLTVL.

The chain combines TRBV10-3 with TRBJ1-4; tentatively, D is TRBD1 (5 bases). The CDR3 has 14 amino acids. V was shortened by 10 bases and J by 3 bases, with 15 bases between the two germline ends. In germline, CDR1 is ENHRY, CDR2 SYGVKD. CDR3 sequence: CATGVTAPNEKLFF. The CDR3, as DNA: TGTGCCACGGGGGTTACAGCGCCTAATGAAAAACTGTTTTTT.

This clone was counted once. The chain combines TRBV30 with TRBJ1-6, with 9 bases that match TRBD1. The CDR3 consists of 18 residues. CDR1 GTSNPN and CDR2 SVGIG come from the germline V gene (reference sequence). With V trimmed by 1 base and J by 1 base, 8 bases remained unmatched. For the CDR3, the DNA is TGTGCCTGGAGTGCCGACCGGGGGACAGGGTCCTATAATTCACCCCTCCACTTT. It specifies CAWSADRGTGSYNSPLHF.

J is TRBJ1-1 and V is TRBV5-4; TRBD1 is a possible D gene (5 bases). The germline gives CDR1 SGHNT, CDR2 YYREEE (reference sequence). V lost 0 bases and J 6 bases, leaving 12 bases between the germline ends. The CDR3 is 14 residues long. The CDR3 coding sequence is TGTGCCAGCAGCTTGGAGCCCAGGGCTTCTGAAGCTTTCTTT. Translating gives CASSLEPRASEAFF. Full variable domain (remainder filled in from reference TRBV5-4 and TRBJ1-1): ETGVTQSPTHLIKTRGQQVTLRCSSQSGHNTVSWYQQALGQGPQFIFQYYREEENGRGNFPPRFSGLQFPNYSSELNVNALELDDSALYLCASSLEPRASEAFFGQGTRLTVV.

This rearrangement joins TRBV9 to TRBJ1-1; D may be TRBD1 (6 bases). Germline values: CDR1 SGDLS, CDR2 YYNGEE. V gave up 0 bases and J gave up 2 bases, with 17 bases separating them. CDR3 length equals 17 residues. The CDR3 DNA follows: TGTGCCAGCAGCGTAGGGTATTTGGACAGAATTAACACTGAAGCTTTCTTT. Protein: CASSVGYLDRINTEAFF.

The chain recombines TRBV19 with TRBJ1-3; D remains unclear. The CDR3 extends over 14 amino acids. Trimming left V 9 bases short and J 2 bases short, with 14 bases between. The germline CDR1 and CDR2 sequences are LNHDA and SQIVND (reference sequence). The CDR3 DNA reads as TGTGCCAGCGGGTTGGTGGCAGCTGGAAACACCATATATTTT. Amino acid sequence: CASGLVAAGNTIYF.